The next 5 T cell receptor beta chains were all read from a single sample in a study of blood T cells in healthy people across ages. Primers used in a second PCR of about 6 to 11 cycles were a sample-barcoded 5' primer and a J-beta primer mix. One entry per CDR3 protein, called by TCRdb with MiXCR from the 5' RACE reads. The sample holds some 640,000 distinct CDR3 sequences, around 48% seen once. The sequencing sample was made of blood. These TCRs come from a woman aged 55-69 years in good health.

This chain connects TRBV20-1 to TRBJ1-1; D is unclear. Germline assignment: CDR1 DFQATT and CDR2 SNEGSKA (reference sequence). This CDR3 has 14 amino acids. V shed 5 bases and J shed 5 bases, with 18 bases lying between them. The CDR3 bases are TGCAGTGCTGGGAGGGCCCGTGTTGGGACTGAAGCTTTCTTT. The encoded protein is CSAGRARVGTEAFF.

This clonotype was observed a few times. The CDR3 coding sequence is TGCAGTGCTAGAGATACCCAGGGGGTCAACTATGGCTACACCTTC. Its protein is CSARDTQGVNYGYTF. The chain joins TRBV20-1 to TRBJ1-2, with 7 bases fitting TRBD1. The CDR3 is made up of 15 amino acids. Germline CDR1 is DFQATT and CDR2 is SNEGSKA (reference sequence). The junction had 6 bases not matched to a gene; V was cut back by 0 bases and J by 2 bases.

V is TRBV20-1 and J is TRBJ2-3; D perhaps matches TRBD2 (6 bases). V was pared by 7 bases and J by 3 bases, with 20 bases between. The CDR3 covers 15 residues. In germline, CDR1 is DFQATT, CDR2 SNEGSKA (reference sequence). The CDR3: CSVQWEPGRTDTQYF. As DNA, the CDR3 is TGCAGTGTACAGTGGGAGCCAGGGAGGACAGATACGCAGTATTTT.

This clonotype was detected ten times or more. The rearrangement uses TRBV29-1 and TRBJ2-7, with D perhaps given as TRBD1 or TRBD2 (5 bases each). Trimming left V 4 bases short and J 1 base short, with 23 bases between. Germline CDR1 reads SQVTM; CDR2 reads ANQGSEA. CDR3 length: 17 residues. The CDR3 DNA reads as TGCAGCGTTGTCATGAAGTCGGAGAGGGGACCTTCCTACGAGCAGTACTTC. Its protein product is CSVVMKSERGPSYEQYF.

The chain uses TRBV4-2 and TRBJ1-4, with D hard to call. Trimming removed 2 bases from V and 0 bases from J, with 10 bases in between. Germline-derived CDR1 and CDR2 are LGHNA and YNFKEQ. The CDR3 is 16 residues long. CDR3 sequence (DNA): TGTGCCAGCAGCCAAACGCAGACCACAACTAATGAAAAACTGTTTTTT. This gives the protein CASSQTQTTTNEKLFF.